This TCR beta chain was sequenced in a study of T cells in localized non-small cell lung cancer. Study-wide results and limits: Sequencing, confined to only one tumor region, leaves heterogeneity possible.

Trimming shortened V by 4 bases and J by 2 bases, and 8 bases separated the two germline ends. CDR1 SNHLY and CDR2 FYNNEI come from the germline V gene. The CDR3 is made up of 13 amino acids. Concerning this clone: Its antigen remains unidentified.

Sequencing used immunoSEQ multiplex PCR; TCRdb keeps in-frame clones, though not all of them. The repertoire has 55,000 to 65,000 clones, more than 85% of them found once; the top ten carry 15% to 20%. This chain joins TRBV2 and TRBJ1-1; no firm D call. The origin of this receptor is a man between 40 and 69 years old with stage I lung adenocarcinoma. This specimen was peripheral blood, taken before any cancer treatment. CDR3 sequence (DNA): TGTGCCAGCAGTGGGACGGTCAACACTGAAGCTTTCTTT. Translation: CASSGTVNTEAFF.